The 3 T cell receptor beta chains given below trace back to one sample, sequenced in a study of identical twins. TCRdb fed the 5' RACE reads into MiXCR, producing one record per CDR3 protein. This sample carries approximately 690,000 distinct CDR3 sequences, 5.5% to 6.5% of them seen once, and the ten largest clones take 1.5% to 2%. Source material: naive T cells sorted from blood. The receptors were gathered from a man aged 18 to 30 in good health.

Many counts were recorded for this clonotype. V gene TRBV28 combines with J gene TRBJ1-1; TRBD1 agrees at 8 bases. CDR1 and CDR2 (germline): MDHEN, SYDVKM. CDR3 length: 12 amino acids. V lost 4 bases to trimming and J lost 11 bases; unmatched junction nucleotides: 6. The CDR3 sequence is CASSSRTGRAFF. The CDR3 nucleotides read TGTGCCAGCAGTTCAAGGACAGGGAGGGCTTTCTTT.

This clonotype was seen ten or more times. The chain recombines TRBV6-5 with TRBJ1-3; tentative D call: TRBD1 (6 bases). The CDR3 has 15 amino acids. Germline values: CDR1 MNHEY, CDR2 SVGAGI. Trimming removed 2 bases at V and 4 bases at J, with 12 bases between. The CDR3 bases are TGTGCCAGCAGTTACGTGCAGGGGTTGGGAAACACCATATATTTT. Its protein product is CASSYVQGLGNTIYF.

This clonotype was counted many times. The chain is built from TRBV20-1 and TRBJ2-5, with D unclear. The germline V gene encodes CDR1 DFQATT and CDR2 SNEGSKA (reference sequence). The V end lost 0 bases, the J end lost 3 bases, and 8 bases lay between the germline ends. The CDR3 spans 13 residues. The CDR3 coding sequence is TGCAGTGCTAGAGAATGGGCCAAAGAGACCCAGTACTTC. Residues: CSAREWAKETQYF.